A selection of T cell receptor beta chains follows, all from one sample in a study of cytomegalovirus exposure and HLA in healthy donors. Sequenced by immunoSEQ multiplex PCR; TCRdb stores in-frame clones only, minus some. The data contain 95,000 to 110,000 clones, almost 80% of them seen just once; the ten biggest clones take up roughly 6.2%. The source material was PBMCs. The receptors stem from a man between 60 and 75 years old in good health and CMV-seropositive. CDR3s include the opening cysteine and the closing phenylalanine or tryptophan. Fields, in order: V gene, J gene, clone size, D gene, CDR3 protein, CDR3 DNA. D genes are given only for firm matches. The size field is filled for only some rows; it gives once, few, many or a size class.

TRBV6-5	TRBJ2-1	.	TRBD2	CASSYSTSAYNEQFF	TGTGCCAGCAGTTACTCGACTAGCGCCTACAATGAGCAGTTCTTC
TRBV11-3	TRBJ2-3	.	.	CASSLGGGHGDTQYF	TGTGCCAGCAGCTTAGGCGGGGGCCACGGAGATACGCAGTATTTT
TRBV4-3	TRBJ2-5	.	TRBD1	CASSHLPDRGEETQYF	TGCGCCAGCAGCCACCTCCCAGACAGGGGTGAAGAGACCCAGTACTTC
TRBV19	TRBJ1-1	.	TRBD1	CASRQGGGEAFF	TGTGCCAGTAGGCAGGGGGGCGGTGAAGCTTTCTTT
TRBV27	TRBJ1-2	.	.	CASSSLRDYGYTF	TGTGCCAGCAGCTCCCTTCGGGACTATGGCTACACCTTC
TRBV28	TRBJ2-5	.	.	CASRRLGTRTTQYF	TGTGCCAGCAGACGTCTTGGTACTAGGACGACCCAGTACTTC
TRBV4-2	TRBJ2-1	.	TRBD1	CASSPSRGLGNEQFF	TGTGCCAGCAGCCCTTCCAGGGGGCTAGGGAATGAGCAGTTCTTC
TRBV18	TRBJ1-3	.	TRBD1	CARTGLTGPRSGNTIYF	TGTGCCAGGACTGGGCTGACAGGGCCCCGCTCTGGAAACACCATATATTTT
TRBV11-1	TRBJ2-7	.	.	CASSLGTRDEQYF	TGTGCCAGCAGCTTAGGGACACGGGACGAGCAGTACTTC
TRBV10-2	TRBJ1-1	.	.	CASRDRTNTEAFF	TGCGCCAGCAGAGACAGAACGAACACTGAAGCTTTCTTT
TRBV10-3	TRBJ2-2	once	TRBD2	CAISTTGTSGGANAGELFF	TGTGCCATCAGTACTACCGGGACTAGCGGGGGGGCTAACGCCGGGGAGCTGTTTTTT
TRBV7-9	TRBJ2-5	.	.	CASSFTGTAKETQYF	TGTGCCAGCAGCTTCACCGGGACTGCGAAAGAGACCCAGTACTTC
TRBV19	TRBJ2-5	.	.	CASSIGGSPGETQYF	TGTGCCAGTAGTATAGGAGGTTCTCCCGGGGAGACCCAGTACTTC
TRBV5-1	TRBJ2-1	.	.	CASSSGDSGRLFF	TGCGCCAGCAGCTCGGGGGACTCTGGGCGTCTGTTCTTC
TRBV19	TRBJ2-2	.	TRBD2	CASSRTSGGAMAGELFF	TGTGCCAGTAGTAGGACTAGCGGGGGGGCAATGGCCGGGGAGCTGTTTTTT
TRBV5-4	TRBJ2-3	.	TRBD2	CASSPGGQATDTQYF	TGTGCCAGCAGCCCGGGGGGGCAGGCCACAGATACGCAGTATTTT
TRBV29-1	TRBJ2-5	few	.	CSATLSGRGETQYF	TGCAGCGCAACATTGTCTGGAAGGGGGGAGACCCAGTACTTC
TRBV7-3	TRBJ2-2	.	.	CASSLHSLYTGELFF	TGTGCCAGCAGCTTACACAGTCTGTACACCGGGGAGCTGTTTTTT
TRBV10-3	TRBJ2-5	.	.	CAISEGETRETQYF	TGTGCCATCAGTGAAGGGGAAACGAGAGAGACCCAGTACTTC
TRBV25-1	TRBJ1-4	.	.	CASSDAPRGAGSEKLFF	TGTGCCAGCAGTGATGCCCCAAGAGGGGCGGGGAGTGAAAAACTGTTTTTT
TRBV5-1	TRBJ2-7	.	.	CASSLDRTSSYEQYF	TGCGCCAGCAGCTTGGACAGGACGAGCTCCTACGAGCAGTACTTC
TRBV29-1	TRBJ2-7	.	TRBD2	CSVVGRGGVYEQYF	TGCAGCGTTGTGGGGCGGGGGGGCGTATACGAGCAGTACTTC
TRBV15	TRBJ2-7	.	TRBD2	CATSRDPRGAYEQYF	TGTGCCACCAGCAGAGATCCGCGGGGGGCCTACGAGCAGTACTTC
TRBV11-2	TRBJ2-7	.	.	CASSPDILYEQYF	TGTGCCAGCAGCCCGGACATTCTCTACGAGCAGTACTTC
TRBV12-1	TRBJ2-7	.	.	CASSVLAGDYEQYF	TGTGCCAGCAGCGTCCTAGCGGGGGACTACGAGCAGTACTTC
TRBV11-2	TRBJ1-2	.	TRBD1	CASSLGQGVSYGYTF	TGTGCCAGCAGCCTTGGACAGGGTGTGTCCTATGGCTACACCTTC
TRBV6-7	TRBJ1-4	.	.	CASSSGLNNEKLFF	TGTGCCAGCAGTTCGGGACTGAATAATGAAAAACTGTTTTTT